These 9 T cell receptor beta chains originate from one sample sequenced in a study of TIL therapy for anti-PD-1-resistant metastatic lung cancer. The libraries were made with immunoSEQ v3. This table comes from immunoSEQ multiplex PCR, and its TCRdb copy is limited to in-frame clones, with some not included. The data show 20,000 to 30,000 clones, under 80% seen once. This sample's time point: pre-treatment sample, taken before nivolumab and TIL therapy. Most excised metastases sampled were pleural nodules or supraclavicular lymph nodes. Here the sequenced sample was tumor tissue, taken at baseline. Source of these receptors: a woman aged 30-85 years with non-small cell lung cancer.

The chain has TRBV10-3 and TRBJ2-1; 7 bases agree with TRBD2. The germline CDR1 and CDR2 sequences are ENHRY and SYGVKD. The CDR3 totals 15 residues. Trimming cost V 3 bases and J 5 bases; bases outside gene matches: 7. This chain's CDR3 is CAISDVTSSNNEQFF. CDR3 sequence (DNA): TGTGCCATCAGTGATGTGACTAGCTCAAACAATGAGCAGTTCTTC.

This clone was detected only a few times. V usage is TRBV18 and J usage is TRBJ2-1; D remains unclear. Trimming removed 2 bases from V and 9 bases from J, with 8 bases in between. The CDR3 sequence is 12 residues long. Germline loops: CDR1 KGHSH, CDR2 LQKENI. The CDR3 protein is CASSPTGREQFF. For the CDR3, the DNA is TGTGCCAGCTCACCAACCGGGCGTGAGCAGTTCTTC.

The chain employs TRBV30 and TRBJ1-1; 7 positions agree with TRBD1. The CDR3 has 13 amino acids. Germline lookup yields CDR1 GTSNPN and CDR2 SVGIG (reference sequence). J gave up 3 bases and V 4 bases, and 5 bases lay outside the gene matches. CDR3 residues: CAWIGGQYTEAFF. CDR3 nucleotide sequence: TGTGCCTGGATAGGGGGACAGTACACTGAAGCTTTCTTT.

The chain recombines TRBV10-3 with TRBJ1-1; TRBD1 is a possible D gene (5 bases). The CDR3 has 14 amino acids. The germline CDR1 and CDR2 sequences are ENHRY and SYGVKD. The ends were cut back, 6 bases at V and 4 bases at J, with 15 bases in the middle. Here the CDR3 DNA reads TGTGCCATCAGGCCCGAGCAGGGAATCACTGAAGCTTTCTTT. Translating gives CAIRPEQGITEAFF.

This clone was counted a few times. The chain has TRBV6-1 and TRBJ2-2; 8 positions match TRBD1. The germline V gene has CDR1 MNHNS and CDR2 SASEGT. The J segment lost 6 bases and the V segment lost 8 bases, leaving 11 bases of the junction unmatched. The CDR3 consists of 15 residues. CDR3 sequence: CASLTGVIPAGELFF. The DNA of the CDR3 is TGTGCCAGCCTGACAGGGGTGATTCCTGCCGGGGAGCTGTTTTTT.

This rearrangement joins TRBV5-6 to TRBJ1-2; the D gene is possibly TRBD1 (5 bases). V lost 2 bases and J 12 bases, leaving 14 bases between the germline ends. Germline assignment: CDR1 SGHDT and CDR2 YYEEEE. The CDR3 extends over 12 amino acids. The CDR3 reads CASSFQRQSNTF. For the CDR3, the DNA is TGTGCCAGCAGCTTTCAACGACAGTCGAACACCTTC. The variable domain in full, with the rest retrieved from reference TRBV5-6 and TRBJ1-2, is DAGVTQSPTHLIKTRGQQVTLRCSPKSGHDTVSWYQQALGQGPQFIFQYYEEEERQRGNFPDRFSGHQFPNYSSELNVNALLLGDSALYLCASSFQRQSNTFGSGTRLTVV.

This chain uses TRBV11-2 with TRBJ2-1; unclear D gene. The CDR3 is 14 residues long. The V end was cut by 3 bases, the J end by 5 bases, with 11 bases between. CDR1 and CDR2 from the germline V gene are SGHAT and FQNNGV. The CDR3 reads CASSFARQNNEQFF. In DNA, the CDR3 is TGTGCCAGCAGCTTCGCTCGCCAAAACAATGAGCAGTTCTTC.

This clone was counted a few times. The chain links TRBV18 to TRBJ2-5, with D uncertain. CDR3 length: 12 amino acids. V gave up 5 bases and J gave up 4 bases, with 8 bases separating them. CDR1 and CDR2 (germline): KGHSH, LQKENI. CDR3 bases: TGTGCCAGCTCAAACTTCGGAGAGACCCAGTACTTC. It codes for CASSNFGETQYF.

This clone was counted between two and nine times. In DNA form, the CDR3 reads TGTGCCAGTAGTCTCGGGACGGTTAACGGACAGCCCCAGCATTTT. Encoded protein: CASSLGTVNGQPQHF. The gene calls are TRBV19 and TRBJ1-5, with a tentative D call TRBD1 (5 bases). Germline assignment: CDR1 LNHDA and CDR2 SQIVND (reference sequence). The V end lost 5 bases, the J end lost 7 bases, and 18 bases lay between the germline ends. CDR3 length equals 15 residues.